Listed below are T cell receptor beta chains from one sample, sequenced in a study of blood T cells in healthy people across ages. One entry per CDR3 protein results from TCRdb running MiXCR on the 5' RACE reads. The table includes about 1.8 million distinct CDR3 sequences, approximately 50% detected once. Sample: blood. Receptors originate from a woman aged 40 to 50 in good health. CDR3s leave out the opening cysteine and the closing phenylalanine or tryptophan. A D gene is named only where the DNA matches it firmly.

V: TRBV10-3; D: -; J: TRBJ1-2; length: 12; CDR3: AINAGTGPYGYT
V: TRBV6-2/TRBV6-3; D: TRBD1; J: TRBJ2-5; length: 13; CDR3: ASSRTGVPRETQY
V: TRBV7-9; D: -; J: TRBJ2-7; length: 13; CDR3: ASSLAGPAVYEQY
V: TRBV15; D: -; J: TRBJ2-1; length: 13; CDR3: ATSSPEGLYNEQF
V: TRBV12-3/TRBV12-4; D: -; J: TRBJ1-5; length: 13; CDR3: ASSFSGQRNQPQH
V: TRBV2; D: -; J: TRBJ1-2; length: 12; CDR3: ASSEGQRSYGYT
V: TRBV28; D: -; J: TRBJ2-5; length: 11; CDR3: ATRRGSQETQY
V: TRBV7-3; D: -; J: TRBJ2-5; length: 11; CDR3: ASAGPGQEIQY
V: TRBV29-1; D: -; J: TRBJ2-7; length: 12; CDR3: SVESSTDTYEQY
V: TRBV6-1; D: -; J: TRBJ2-5; length: 13; CDR3: ASSERQGRGATQY
V: TRBV12-3/TRBV12-4; D: TRBD2; J: TRBJ2-3; length: 14; CDR3: ASSRTSGGFTDTQY
V: TRBV10-3; D: -; J: TRBJ2-7; length: 11; CDR3: AISPGHPYEQY
V: TRBV7-3; D: -; J: TRBJ2-1; length: 13; CDR3: ASSLDGQNYNEQF
V: TRBV20-1; D: -; J: TRBJ1-6; length: 14; CDR3: SARDPRRDGNSPLH
V: TRBV20-1; D: -; J: TRBJ2-1; length: 12; CDR3: SAPRGAAYNEQF
V: TRBV6-5; D: -; J: TRBJ2-6; length: 13; CDR3: ASSYGDPGANVLT
V: TRBV3-1; D: -; J: TRBJ2-5; length: 12; CDR3: ASKRQVSEETQY
V: TRBV6-5; D: TRBD1; J: TRBJ1-2; length: 13; CDR3: ASSYLRDRGYGYT
V: TRBV4-2; D: -; J: TRBJ1-2; length: 14; CDR3: ASSQASDSISYGYT
V: TRBV7-9; D: TRBD1; J: TRBJ2-7; length: 13; CDR3: ASSPADRESYEQY
V: TRBV3-1; D: TRBD2; J: TRBJ2-1; length: 15; CDR3: ASSQDSGLAMYNEQF
V: TRBV4-3; D: TRBD1; J: TRBJ1-5; length: 14; CDR3: ASSQDLQGRSQPQH
V: TRBV25-1; D: -; J: TRBJ1-5; length: 12; CDR3: ASSELVLNQPQH
V: TRBV3-1; D: TRBD2; J: TRBJ2-3; length: 14; CDR3: ASSQGGGLLPDTQY
V: TRBV5-5; D: -; J: TRBJ1-5; length: 14; CDR3: ASSLVSGAGNQPQH
V: TRBV5-5; D: TRBD2; J: TRBJ2-1; length: 14; CDR3: ASGGERGSRDNEQF
V: TRBV2; D: -; J: TRBJ2-5; length: 12; CDR3: ASRWGPFEETQY
V: TRBV6-6; D: -; J: TRBJ2-1; length: 13; CDR3: ASSRQSSQGNEQF
V: TRBV27; D: -; J: TRBJ2-5; length: 12; CDR3: ASSVDSSGETQY
V: TRBV4-2; D: TRBD1; J: TRBJ2-2; length: 13; CDR3: ASSRPDRETGELF